This TCR beta chain stems from a study of T cell changes during pregnancy in multiple sclerosis. V lost 0 bases and J 10 bases, leaving 15 bases between the germline ends. The CDR3 is 14 amino acids. The germline V gene has CDR1 SEHNR and CDR2 FQNEAQ (reference sequence). Libraries were prepared by immunoSEQ multiplex PCR; TCRdb keeps only in-frame clonotypes and omits some of them. There are some 64,000 clones in the sample; 85% to 90% occur only once, and approximately 1% lies in the top ten. Sequences were derived from peripheral blood, sampled in the first trimester of pregnancy. This sequence was found in a female donor in good health, enrolled as a control in a pregnancy study. The J gene is TRBJ1-1, the V gene TRBV7-9; D ambiguous. CDR3 nucleotide sequence: TGTGCCAGCAGCTTAGCGTTGGAGGGCTTAGTAGCTTTCTTT. Amino acids: CASSLALEGLVAFF.